The 2 T cell receptor beta chains presented below share a single source sample, sequenced in a study of Graves' ophthalmopathy and Graves' hyperthyroidism. RNA served as the template for amplifying TCR beta CDR3 regions. HTBI-primed first-round RT-PCR preceded second-round multiplex PCR. TCRdb ran MiXCR on the multiplex PCR reads and lists one entry per CDR3 protein. The sample yields 400,000 or so distinct CDR3 sequences, 15% to 17% seen once. Specimen: peripheral blood. Receptors were obtained from a woman younger than 30 with stable Graves' hyperthyroidism.

This clonotype showed up many times. The gene calls are TRBV6-1 and TRBJ1-1; no clear D. Germline CDR1 MNHNS, CDR2 SASEGT. CDR3 size: 13 residues. The V and J ends lost 4 bases and 4 bases respectively, with 10 bases between them. The chain's CDR3 is CASSATFGTEAFF. In DNA, the CDR3 is TGTGCCAGCAGTGCCACCTTCGGCACTGAAGCTTTCTTT.

This clonotype was picked up many times. This chain links TRBV29-1 with TRBJ1-1; tentatively, D is TRBD1 (6 bases). Trimming took 2 bases from V and 3 from J, leaving 16 bases between them. CDR3 length: 15 residues. Germline values: CDR1 SQVTM, CDR2 ANQGSEA. The DNA for the CDR3 is TGCAGCGTTGAATTTCGGACAGTAATCGACACTGAAGCTTTCTTT. Translated: CSVEFRTVIDTEAFF. Variable domain in full (rest from reference TRBV29-1 and TRBJ1-1): SAVISQKPSRDICQRGTSLTIQCQVDSQVTMMFWYRQQPGQSLTLIATANQGSEATYESGFVIDKFPISRPNLTFSTLTVSNMSPEDSSIYLCSVEFRTVIDTEAFFGQGTRLTVV.